A selection of T cell receptor beta chains follows, all from one sample in a study of tumor-infiltrating lymphocytes in oesophageal squamous cell carcinoma. TCRdb fed the PCR reads into MiXCR, producing one record per CDR3 protein. The data contain under 20,000 distinct CDR3 sequences, less than 50% of them singletons. Input material: blood. The receptor set was obtained from a male donor with esophageal squamous cell carcinoma. Each CDR3 is given with its conserved first and last residue. D genes are given only for firm matches.

CDR3 length	V gene	J gene	D gene	CDR3 protein
13	TRBV7-3	TRBJ1-1	-	CASSQLMNTEAFF
15	TRBV28	TRBJ2-1	-	CASRGRSAGEREQFF
17	TRBV9	TRBJ2-1	-	CASSAEGGSSSYNEQFF
15	TRBV6-5	TRBJ2-1	TRBD1	CASSPGTGGTNEQFF
15	TRBV5-1	TRBJ2-1	-	CASTPVKSSYNEQFF
16	TRBV7-3	TRBJ2-1	TRBD2	CASSPEASGGYNEQFF
16	TRBV7-2	-	TRBD2	CASSGSGLAGAHEQYF
14	TRBV20-1	TRBJ2-7	-	CSASLGFLPYEQYF
15	TRBV5-1	TRBJ2-1	-	CASSWEGASYNEQFF
15	TRBV7-9	TRBJ2-1	TRBD1	CASSSGTGVQNEQFF
18	TRBV7-9	TRBJ2-1	TRBD1	CASSSTLGGTGTGGEQFF
13	TRBV6-4	TRBJ1-1	-	CASSEQEGTEAFF
16	TRBV7-2	-	TRBD2	CASSLGLAGPYNEQFF
14	TRBV14	TRBJ1-1	-	CASSHYRSNTEAFF